This T cell receptor beta chain is from a study of post-analysis software for immune sequencing data. General study results and limits: Patients carried four or five TRBV segments more frequently than controls did, and TRBV5-6, TRBV5-1 and TRBV20-1 were among them.

As concerns this clonotype: The antigen remains unidentified.

The CDR3 contains 15 residues. The V gene lost 8 bases and the J gene lost 1 base, with 16 bases spanning the gap. Per germline, CDR1 SGHKS and CDR2 YYEKEE (reference sequence). The TCR beta cDNA libraries carried unique molecular identifiers. It was from about 0.94 to 9.7 million T cells that some 500,000 cDNA molecules came. TCRdb reprocessed the PCR reads via MiXCR and lists one record per CDR3 protein. The repertoire holds 500,000 to 600,000 distinct CDR3 sequences, with roughly 47% as singletons. V and J are TRBV5-5 and TRBJ1-5; no definite D call. The sequenced sample consisted of blood. The sequence was obtained from a girl aged 10 to 17 with multiple sclerosis. The CDR3 sequence is CASGSIPGSNQPQHF. The CDR3 DNA follows: TGTGCCAGTGGGTCAATCCCGGGGAGCAATCAGCCCCAGCATTTT. The full variable domain, rest sourced from reference TRBV5-5 and TRBJ1-5, is DAGVTQSPTHLIKTRGQQVTLRCSPISGHKSVSWYQQVLGQGPQFIFQYYEKEERGRGNFPDRFSARQFPNYSSELNVNALLLGDSALYLCASGSIPGSNQPQHFGDGTRLSIL.